The 16 T cell receptor beta chains in this list originate from one sample, sequenced in a study of CD8 T cells in ankylosing spondylitis. TCRdb re-called the 5' RACE reads with MiXCR, one entry per CDR3 protein. The table lists about 250,000 distinct CDR3 sequences, under 8.5% of them singletons. Sequencing was carried out using blood, either unsorted or a sorted T cell fraction (not recorded which). These receptors came from a female donor with ankylosing spondylitis or in good health (not recorded which).

This clonotype occurred a few times. The genes are TRBV12-3 or TRBV12-4 and TRBJ1-2, with D possibly matching TRBD1 (5 bases). The CDR3 is 14 amino acids. Trimming removed 5 bases from V and 8 bases from J, with 18 bases in between. This CDR3 reads CASSLSPGPGGYTF. The CDR3 DNA reads TGTGCCAGCAGTCTTTCTCCGGGCCCAGGGGGCTACACCTTC.

This clonotype was observed at least ten times. The chain's CDR3 is CASSLSGTINTDTQYF. The CDR3 coding sequence is TGTGCCAGCAGTTTATCCGGGACTATCAACACAGATACGCAGTATTTT. J is TRBJ2-3 and V is TRBV28; 7 nucleotides agree with TRBD2. The germline V gene encodes CDR1 MDHEN and CDR2 SYDVKM. The CDR3 loop spans 16 amino acids. Losses at the gene ends were 1 base for V and 2 bases for J; bases not matched to a gene: 6.

There are many counts of this clonotype. The chain joins TRBV29-1 to TRBJ2-3, with D perhaps matching TRBD1 or TRBD2 (5 bases each). V was shortened by 3 bases and J by 3 bases, with 7 bases between the two germline ends. Germline CDR1 is SQVTM and CDR2 is ANQGSEA. This CDR3 region has 12 residues. The CDR3 DNA reads TGCAGCGTTGATTGGGGGACAGATACGCAGTATTTT. Encoded protein: CSVDWGTDTQYF.

This clonotype was observed many times. The chain has TRBV6-2 or TRBV6-3 and TRBJ2-2, with D unresolved. Trimming pared 0 bases from V and 7 bases from J, leaving 6 bases between. CDR1 is MNHEY and CDR2 is SVGEGT in the germline V gene. This CDR3 is built from 13 residues. In DNA form, the CDR3 reads TGTGCCAGCAGTTACTCGCCAGACGGGGAGCTGTTTTTT. This translates into CASSYSPDGELFF.

The chain links TRBV7-9 to TRBJ1-6; D unresolved. The CDR3 loop spans 14 amino acids. V dropped 2 bases and J dropped 10 bases, with 12 bases sitting between them. Germline CDR1 reads SEHNR; CDR2 reads FQNEAQ (reference sequence). The CDR3 nucleotides read TGTGCCAGCAGCTTATCGGTCACTGGGTCACCCCTCCACTTT. Its translation is CASSLSVTGSPLHF.

At least ten counts were recorded for this clonotype. The chain carries TRBV28 and TRBJ2-7, with unresolved D. V was pared by 8 bases and J by 2 bases, with 13 bases between. The CDR3 loop spans 13 amino acids. Germline CDR1 and CDR2: MDHEN and SYDVKM. The CDR3 nucleotides read TGTGCCAGCGGCCTGAAGGGCCCCTACGAGCAGTACTTC. This encodes CASGLKGPYEQYF.

There are a few counts of this clonotype. The chain's CDR3 is CASNTIGKSETQYF. The CDR3 DNA is TGTGCCAGCAACACCATAGGGAAGTCGGAGACCCAGTACTTC. The chain joins TRBV7-6 to TRBJ2-5, with D unresolved. V dropped 7 bases and J dropped 5 bases, with 17 bases sitting between them. The CDR3 length is 14 residues. The germline CDR1 and CDR2 sequences are SGHVS and FNYEAQ.

Many counts were recorded for this clonotype. The V and J genes are TRBV6-1 and TRBJ2-3; 7 positions agree with TRBD1. CDR1 and CDR2 from the germline V gene are MNHNS and SASEGT. The CDR3 runs 13 residues. Trimming cost V 11 bases and J 0 bases; bases outside gene matches: 5. The chain's CDR3 is CAATGTSTDTQYF. CDR3 nucleotide sequence: TGTGCCGCGACAGGGACAAGCACAGATACGCAGTATTTT.

The rearrangement uses TRBV12-3 or TRBV12-4 and TRBJ2-2; D not certain. The CDR3 covers 14 residues. V was shortened by 1 base and J by 5 bases, with 8 bases between the two germline ends. CDR3 in DNA: TGTGCCAGCAGTTTAGACTCCTTAACCGGGGAGCTGTTTTTT. It codes for CASSLDSLTGELFF.

This clonotype has a count of ten or more. The chain recombines TRBV29-1 with TRBJ1-1; D is undetermined. The CDR3 loop spans 13 amino acids. The V end was cut by 7 bases, the J end by 7 bases, with 19 bases between. Germline V CDR1 and CDR2: SQVTM, ANQGSEA. The CDR3 sequence is CSANHPEAVEAFF. DNA of the CDR3: TGCAGCGCCAACCACCCGGAGGCAGTTGAAGCTTTCTTT.

This clonotype was seen at least ten times. The chain has TRBV14 and TRBJ1-1; D remains ambiguous. The V gene's germline CDR1 is SGHDN and CDR2 FVKESK. The CDR3 consists of 16 residues. Trimming left V 3 bases short and J 0 bases short, with 14 bases between. The CDR3 here is CASSQGLSLMNTEAFF. In DNA, the CDR3 is TGTGCCAGCAGCCAGGGTTTGAGTCTGATGAACACTGAAGCTTTCTTT.

This clonotype has at least ten counts. The V and J genes are TRBV6-2 or TRBV6-3 and TRBJ2-5; 7 bases fit TRBD1. This CDR3 is 13 amino acids long. CDR1 and CDR2 from the germline V gene are MNHEY and SVGEGT. Trimming took 7 bases from V and 5 from J; bases not matched to a gene: 7. This CDR3 reads CASTAGGTETQYF. The CDR3 region has the DNA TGTGCCAGCACTGCAGGGGGTACGGAGACCCAGTACTTC.

The V gene is TRBV29-1, the J gene TRBJ2-1; a weak D match, TRBD2 (6 bases). The CDR3 is 12 amino acids. Trimming pared 8 bases from V and 9 bases from J, leaving 17 bases between. The germline gives CDR1 SQVTM, CDR2 ANQGSEA. DNA for the CDR3: TGCAGCATTTGGCCCACTAGCCCTGAGCAGTTCTTC. Its protein product is CSIWPTSPEQFF.

At least ten counts were recorded for this clonotype. The chain carries TRBV20-1 and TRBJ2-5; maybe TRBD2 (6 bases). The CDR3 contains 13 residues. In germline, CDR1 is DFQATT, CDR2 SNEGSKA (reference sequence). V lost 3 bases and J 5 bases, leaving 13 bases between the germline ends. The CDR3 loop reads CSASVGGTETQYF. The CDR3 nucleotides are TGCAGTGCTAGTGTCGGAGGGACTGAGACCCAGTACTTC.

This clonotype showed up many times. This chain uses TRBV20-1 with TRBJ2-7, with TRBD2 identical over 8 bases. V lost 6 bases, J lost 4 bases, and 14 bases stayed unmatched. The CDR3 sequence is 15 residues long. Germline CDR1 and CDR2: DFQATT and SNEGSKA (reference sequence). The CDR3 sequence is CSASGRVAGRYEQYF. The CDR3 DNA sequence: TGCAGTGCCTCGGGGCGGGTAGCGGGAAGGTACGAGCAGTACTTC.

Comment on this clonotype: A much larger clone lies one base from this, so it may be a read error. Because it lacks the conserved phenylalanine or tryptophan at the end, this CDR3 is likely a read error. This chain connects TRBV7-8 to TRBJ1-1, with D perhaps matching TRBD1 (6 bases). Germline CDR1 SGHVS, CDR2 FQNEAQ. The CDR3 runs 14 residues. V dropped 6 bases and J dropped 4 bases, with 15 bases sitting between them. In nucleotides, the CDR3 is TGTGCCAGCAGTAATCGGGGGGGCGGCACTGAAGCTTTCCTT. It is translated as CASSNRGGGTEAFL.